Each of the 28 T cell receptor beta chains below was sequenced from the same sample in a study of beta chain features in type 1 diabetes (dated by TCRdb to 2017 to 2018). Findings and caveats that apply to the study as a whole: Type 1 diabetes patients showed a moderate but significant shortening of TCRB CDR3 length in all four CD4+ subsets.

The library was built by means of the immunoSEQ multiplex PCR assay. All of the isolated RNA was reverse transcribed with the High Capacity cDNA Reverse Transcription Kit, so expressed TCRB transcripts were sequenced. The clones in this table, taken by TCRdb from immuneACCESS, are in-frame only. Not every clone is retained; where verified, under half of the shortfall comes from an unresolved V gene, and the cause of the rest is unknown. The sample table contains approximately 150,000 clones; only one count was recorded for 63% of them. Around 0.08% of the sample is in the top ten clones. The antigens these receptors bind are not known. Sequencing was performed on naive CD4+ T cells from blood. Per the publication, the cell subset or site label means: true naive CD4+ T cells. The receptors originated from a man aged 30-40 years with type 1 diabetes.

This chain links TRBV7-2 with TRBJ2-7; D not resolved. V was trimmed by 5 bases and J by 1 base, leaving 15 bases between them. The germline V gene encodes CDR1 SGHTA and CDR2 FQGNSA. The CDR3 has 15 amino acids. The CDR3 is CASSAATRGSYEQYF. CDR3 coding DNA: TGTGCCAGCAGCGCGGCCACAAGAGGTTCCTACGAGCAGTACTTC.

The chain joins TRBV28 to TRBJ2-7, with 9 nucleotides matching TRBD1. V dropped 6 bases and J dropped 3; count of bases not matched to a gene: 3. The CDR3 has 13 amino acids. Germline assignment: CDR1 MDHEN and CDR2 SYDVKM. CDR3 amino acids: CASSRGQGYEQYF. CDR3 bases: TGTGCCAGCAGCCGGGGACAGGGCTACGAGCAGTACTTC.

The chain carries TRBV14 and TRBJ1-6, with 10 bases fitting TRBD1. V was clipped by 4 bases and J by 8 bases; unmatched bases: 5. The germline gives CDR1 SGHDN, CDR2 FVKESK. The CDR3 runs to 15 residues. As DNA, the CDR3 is TGTGCCAGCAGCCTGCTGACAGGGGGCGATTCACCCCTCCACTTT. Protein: CASSLLTGGDSPLHF.

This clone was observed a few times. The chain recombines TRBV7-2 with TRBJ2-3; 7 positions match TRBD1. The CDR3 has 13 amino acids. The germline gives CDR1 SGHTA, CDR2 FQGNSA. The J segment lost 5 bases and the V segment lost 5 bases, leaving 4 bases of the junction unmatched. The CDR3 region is CASSDRVRDTQYF. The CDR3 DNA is TGTGCCAGCAGCGACAGGGTGAGAGATACGCAGTATTTT.

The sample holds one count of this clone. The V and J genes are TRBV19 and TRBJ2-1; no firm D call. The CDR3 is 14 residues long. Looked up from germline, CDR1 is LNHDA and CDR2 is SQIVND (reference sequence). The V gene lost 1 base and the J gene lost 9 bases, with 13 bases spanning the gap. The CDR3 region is CASSIARPPGEQFF. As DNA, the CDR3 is TGTGCCAGTAGTATAGCAAGACCCCCTGGTGAGCAGTTCTTC.

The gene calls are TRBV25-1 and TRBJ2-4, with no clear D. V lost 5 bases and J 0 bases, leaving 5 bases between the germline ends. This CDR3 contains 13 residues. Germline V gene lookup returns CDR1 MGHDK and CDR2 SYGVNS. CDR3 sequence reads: CASSSGAKNIQYF. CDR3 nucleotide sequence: TGTGCCAGCAGTTCTGGAGCCAAAAACATTCAGTACTTC. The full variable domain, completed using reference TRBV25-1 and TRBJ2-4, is EADIYQTPRYLVIGTGKKITLECSQTMGHDKMYWYQQDPGMELHLIHYSYGVNSTEKGDLSSESTVSRIRTEHFPLTLESARPSHTSQYLCASSSGAKNIQYFGAGTRLSVL.

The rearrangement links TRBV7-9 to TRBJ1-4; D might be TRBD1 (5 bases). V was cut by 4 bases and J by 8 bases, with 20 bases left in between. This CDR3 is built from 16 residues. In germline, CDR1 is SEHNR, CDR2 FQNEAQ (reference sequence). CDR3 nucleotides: TGTGCCAGCAGCTCTCATCGAGGGGCGGAGGGGGAAAAACTGTTTTTT. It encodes CASSSHRGAEGEKLFF.

CDR3 nucleotide sequence: TGTGCCAGCAGCCCGATCTACGAGCAGTACTTC. Its translation: CASSPIYEQYF. The V call is TRBV7-9, the J call TRBJ2-7; D is unclear. The V and J ends lost 5 bases and 3 bases respectively, with 5 bases between them. This CDR3 comprises 11 residues. CDR1 is SEHNR and CDR2 is FQNEAQ in the germline V gene (reference sequence).

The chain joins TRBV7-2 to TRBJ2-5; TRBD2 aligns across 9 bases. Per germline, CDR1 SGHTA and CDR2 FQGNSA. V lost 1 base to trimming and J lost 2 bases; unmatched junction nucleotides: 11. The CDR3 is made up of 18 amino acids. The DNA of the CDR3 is TGTGCCAGCAGCTTAGGACTTGTCGCGGGGGGGCCTCAAGAGACCCAGTACTTC. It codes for CASSLGLVAGGPQETQYF.

CDR3 nucleotide sequence: TGTGCCATCAAGGGGACAGACTCCTACGAGCAGTACTTC. This encodes CAIKGTDSYEQYF. The rearrangement joins TRBV10-3 to TRBJ2-7; TRBD1 aligns across 7 bases. The CDR3 spans 13 residues. Germline assignment: CDR1 ENHRY and CDR2 SYGVKD. After removal of 7 bases from V and 0 bases from J, the junction contained 3 bases not matched to a gene.

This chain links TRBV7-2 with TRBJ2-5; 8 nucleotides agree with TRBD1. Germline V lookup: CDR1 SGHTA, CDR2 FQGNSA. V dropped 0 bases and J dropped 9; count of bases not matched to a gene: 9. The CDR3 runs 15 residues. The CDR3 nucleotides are TGTGCCAGCAGCTTAGCTGGTACAGGGGGGATGTCCCAGTACTTC. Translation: CASSLAGTGGMSQYF.

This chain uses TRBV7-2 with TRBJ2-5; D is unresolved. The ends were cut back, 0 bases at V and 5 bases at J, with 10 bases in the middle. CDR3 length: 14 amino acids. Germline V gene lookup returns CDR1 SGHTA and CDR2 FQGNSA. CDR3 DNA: TGTGCCAGCAGCTTAGCAGGTGCCCGGGAGACCCAGTACTTC. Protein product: CASSLAGARETQYF.

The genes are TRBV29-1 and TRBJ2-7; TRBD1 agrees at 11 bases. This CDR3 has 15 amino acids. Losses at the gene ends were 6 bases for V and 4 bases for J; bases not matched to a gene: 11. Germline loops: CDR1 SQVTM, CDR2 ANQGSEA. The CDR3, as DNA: TGCAGCGTCGACCGCCGGGACAGGGGGTCGTACGAGCAGTACTTC. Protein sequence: CSVDRRDRGSYEQYF.

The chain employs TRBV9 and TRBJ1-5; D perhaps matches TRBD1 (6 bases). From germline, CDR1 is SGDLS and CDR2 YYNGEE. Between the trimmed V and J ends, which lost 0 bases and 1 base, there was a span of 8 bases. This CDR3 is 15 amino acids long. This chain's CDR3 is CASSVGGASNQPQHF. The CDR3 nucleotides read TGTGCCAGCAGCGTAGGGGGGGCAAGCAATCAGCCCCAGCATTTT.

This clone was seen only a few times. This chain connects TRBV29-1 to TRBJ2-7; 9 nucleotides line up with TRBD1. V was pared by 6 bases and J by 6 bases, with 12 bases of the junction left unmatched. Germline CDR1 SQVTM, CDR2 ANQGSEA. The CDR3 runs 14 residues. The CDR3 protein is CSVPGQGSRSEQYF. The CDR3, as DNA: TGCAGCGTCCCGGGACAGGGTTCAAGGTCCGAGCAGTACTTC.

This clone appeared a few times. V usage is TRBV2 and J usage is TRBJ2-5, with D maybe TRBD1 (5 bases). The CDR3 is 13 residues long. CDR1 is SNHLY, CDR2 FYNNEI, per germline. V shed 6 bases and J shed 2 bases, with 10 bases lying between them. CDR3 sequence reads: CASRQGLQETQYF. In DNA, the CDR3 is TGTGCCAGCAGGCAGGGCCTACAAGAGACCCAGTACTTC.

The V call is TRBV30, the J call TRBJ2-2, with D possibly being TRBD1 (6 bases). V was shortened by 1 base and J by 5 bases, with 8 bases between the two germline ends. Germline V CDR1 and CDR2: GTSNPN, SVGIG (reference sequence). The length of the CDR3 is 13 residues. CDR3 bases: TGTGCCTGGAGTGAACAGGGTACCGGGGAGCTGTTTTTT. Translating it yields CAWSEQGTGELFF.

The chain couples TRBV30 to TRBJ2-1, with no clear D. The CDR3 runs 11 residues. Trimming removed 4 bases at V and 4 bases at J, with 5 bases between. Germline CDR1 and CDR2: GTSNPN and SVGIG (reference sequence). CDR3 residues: CAWTLYNEQFF. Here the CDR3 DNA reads TGTGCCTGGACTTTATACAATGAGCAGTTCTTC.

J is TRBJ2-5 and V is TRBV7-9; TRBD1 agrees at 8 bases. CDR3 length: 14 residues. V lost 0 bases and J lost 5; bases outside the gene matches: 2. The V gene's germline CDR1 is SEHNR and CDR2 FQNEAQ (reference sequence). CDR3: CASSLATGGETQYF. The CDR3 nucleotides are TGTGCCAGCAGCTTAGCAACAGGGGGGGAGACCCAGTACTTC.

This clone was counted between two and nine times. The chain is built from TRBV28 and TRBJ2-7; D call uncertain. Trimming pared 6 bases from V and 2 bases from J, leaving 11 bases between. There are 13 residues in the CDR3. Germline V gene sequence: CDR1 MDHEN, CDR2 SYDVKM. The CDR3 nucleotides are TGTGCCAGCAGAGGCGAGCCCACCTACGAGCAGTACTTC. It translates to CASRGEPTYEQYF. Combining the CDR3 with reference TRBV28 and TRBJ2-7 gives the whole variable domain DVKVTQSSRYLVKRTGEKVFLECVQDMDHENMFWYRQDPGLGLRLIYFSYDVKMKEKGDIPEGYSVSREKKERFSLILESASTNQTSMYLCASRGEPTYEQYFGPGTRLTVT.

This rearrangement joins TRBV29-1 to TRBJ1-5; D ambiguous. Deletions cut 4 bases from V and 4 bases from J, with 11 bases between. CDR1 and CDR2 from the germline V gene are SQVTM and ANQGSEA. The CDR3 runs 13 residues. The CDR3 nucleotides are TGCAGCGTTGGGGCGGGGAGGAATCAGCCCCAGCATTTT. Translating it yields CSVGAGRNQPQHF.

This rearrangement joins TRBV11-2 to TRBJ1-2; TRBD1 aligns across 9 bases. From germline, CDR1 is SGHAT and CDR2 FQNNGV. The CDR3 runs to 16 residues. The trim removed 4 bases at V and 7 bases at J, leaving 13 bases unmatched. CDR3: CASSSYRGLKRVGYTF. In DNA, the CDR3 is TGTGCCAGCAGCTCCTACAGGGGGCTCAAACGTGTTGGCTACACCTTC.

The CDR3 here is CASSQDMAASVGETQYF. The CDR3 nucleotides are TGCGCCAGCAGCCAAGATATGGCTGCCAGTGTTGGAGAGACCCAGTACTTC. This chain uses TRBV4-3 with TRBJ2-5, with D unresolved. There are 17 residues in the CDR3. The germline V gene has CDR1 LGHNA and CDR2 YSLEER. Deletions cut 0 bases from V and 4 bases from J, with 18 bases between.

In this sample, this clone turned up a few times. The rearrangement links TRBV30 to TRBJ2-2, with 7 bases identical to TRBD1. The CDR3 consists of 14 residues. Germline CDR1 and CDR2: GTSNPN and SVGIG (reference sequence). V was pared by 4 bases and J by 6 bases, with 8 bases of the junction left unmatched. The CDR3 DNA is TGTGCCTGGAACCCCCGACAGGGACCCGGGGAGCTGTTTTTT. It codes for CAWNPRQGPGELFF.

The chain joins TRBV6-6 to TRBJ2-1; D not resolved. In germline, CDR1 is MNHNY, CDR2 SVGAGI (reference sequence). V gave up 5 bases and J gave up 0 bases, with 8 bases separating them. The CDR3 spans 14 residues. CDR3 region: CASSGGSSYNEQFF. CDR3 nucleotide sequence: TGTGCCAGCAGTGGCGGAAGCTCCTACAATGAGCAGTTCTTC.

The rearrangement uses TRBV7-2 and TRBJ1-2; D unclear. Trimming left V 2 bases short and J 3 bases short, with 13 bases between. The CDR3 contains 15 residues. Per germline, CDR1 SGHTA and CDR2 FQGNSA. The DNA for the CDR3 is TGTGCCAGCAGCTTACGCGAAGGGATGGACTATGGCTACACCTTC. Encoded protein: CASSLREGMDYGYTF.

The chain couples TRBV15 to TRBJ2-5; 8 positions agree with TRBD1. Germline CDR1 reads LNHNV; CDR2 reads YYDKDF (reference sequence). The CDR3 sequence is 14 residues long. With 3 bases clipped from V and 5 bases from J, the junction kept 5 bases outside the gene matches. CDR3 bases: TGTGCCACCAGCAGGGACAGGGCTGGGGAGACCCAGTACTTC. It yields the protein CATSRDRAGETQYF. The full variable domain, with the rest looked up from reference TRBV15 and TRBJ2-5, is DAMVIQNPRYQVTQFGKPVTLSCSQTLNHNVMYWYQQKSSQAPKLLFHYYDKDFNNEADTPDNFQSRRPNTSFCFLDIRSPGLGDTAMYLCATSRDRAGETQYFGPGTRLLVL.

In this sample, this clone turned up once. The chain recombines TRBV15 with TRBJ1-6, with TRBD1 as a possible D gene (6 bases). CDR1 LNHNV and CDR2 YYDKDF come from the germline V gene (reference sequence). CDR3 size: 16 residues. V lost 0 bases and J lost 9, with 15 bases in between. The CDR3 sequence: CATSRDQAGGGSPLHF. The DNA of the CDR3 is TGTGCCACCAGCAGAGATCAGGCAGGAGGGGGTTCACCCCTCCACTTT.